The 31 T cell receptor beta chains reported below all come from one sample, sequenced in a study of T cells in Graves' hyperthyroidism and ophthalmopathy. Regions amplified from RNA transcripts were the TCR beta CDR3 regions. Initially, a first-round RT-PCR of the TCR CDR3 employed the HTBI primer set. Each CDR3 protein gets one entry after TCRdb re-called the multiplex PCR reads with MiXCR. The repertoire holds fewer than 110,000 distinct CDR3 sequences, with about 15% as singletons. Sample: blood. Every receptor here comes from a woman aged 45-65 years with Graves' hyperthyroidism.

The V call is TRBV20-1, the J call TRBJ2-3; D not certain. The CDR3 runs 16 residues. Germline V gives CDR1 DFQATT, CDR2 SNEGSKA (reference sequence). V lost 4 bases, J lost 1 base, and 18 bases lay in between. The CDR3 is CSAIVFGPYGTDTQYF. CDR3 nucleotides: TGCAGTGCTATCGTCTTTGGACCTTATGGCACAGATACGCAGTATTTT.

This clonotype was observed at least ten times. The chain combines TRBV5-1 with TRBJ1-1; no definite D call. The CDR3 length is 11 residues. Germline CDR1 is SGHRS and CDR2 is YFSETQ. With 1 base removed from V and 4 bases from J, the gap between germline ends came to 2 bases. The CDR3 sequence is CASSLTTEAFF. DNA of the CDR3: TGCGCCAGCAGCTTGACCACTGAAGCTTTCTTT.

This clonotype showed up many times. The chain links TRBV28 to TRBJ2-1; possible D gene TRBD1, 8 bases. The CDR3 loop spans 14 amino acids. The germline V and J ends were trimmed by 5 bases and 3 bases, with 11 bases remaining between them. Germline V gives CDR1 MDHEN, CDR2 SYDVKM. This CDR3 reads CASSTGGVYNEQFF. The CDR3 DNA follows: TGTGCCAGCAGTACAGGGGGGGTCTACAATGAGCAGTTCTTC. The variable domain in full, completed from reference TRBV28 and TRBJ2-1, reads DVKVTQSSRYLVKRTGEKVFLECVQDMDHENMFWYRQDPGLGLRLIYFSYDVKMKEKGDIPEGYSVSREKKERFSLILESASTNQTSMYLCASSTGGVYNEQFFGPGTRLTVL.

This clonotype was counted at least ten times. This chain joins TRBV5-5 and TRBJ1-1; unclear D gene. Germline CDR1 is SGHKS and CDR2 is YYEKEE (reference sequence). V gave up 0 bases and J gave up 7 bases, with 13 bases separating them. The CDR3 loop spans 14 amino acids. The CDR3 reads CASSLDQTGSEAFF. The CDR3 nucleotides read TGTGCCAGCAGCTTGGATCAAACGGGCAGTGAAGCTTTCTTT.

At least ten counts were recorded for this clonotype. The V gene is TRBV19, the J gene TRBJ2-7; 9 nucleotides align to TRBD1. The germline gives CDR1 LNHDA, CDR2 SQIVND (reference sequence). There are 15 residues in the CDR3. V lost 6 bases and J lost 2; bases outside the gene matches: 8. Here the CDR3 DNA reads TGTGCCAGTAGAACCGGGACAGGGAACACCTACGAGCAGTACTTC. Amino acid sequence: CASRTGTGNTYEQYF. Together with reference TRBV19 and TRBJ2-7, the CDR3 gives the full variable domain: DGGITQSPKYLFRKEGQNVTLSCEQNLNHDAMYWYRQDPGQGLRLIYYSQIVNDFQKGDIAEGYSVSREKKESFPLTVTSAQKNPTAFYLCASRTGTGNTYEQYFGPGTRLTVT.

The chain combines TRBV19 with TRBJ1-2; TRBD1 is a possible D gene (6 bases). Trimming took 1 base from V and 7 from J, leaving 16 bases between them. Germline V gene lookup returns CDR1 LNHDA and CDR2 SQIVND (reference sequence). This CDR3 comprises 15 residues. The CDR3, as DNA: TGTGCCAGTAGTATAGTCACCGGGACACGTCTTGGCTACACCTTC. This sequence encodes CASSIVTGTRLGYTF.

This clonotype was detected ten times or more. The gene calls are TRBV29-1 and TRBJ2-2; 7 positions match TRBD2. J gave up 3 bases and V 4 bases, and 8 bases lay outside the gene matches. Germline CDR1 and CDR2: SQVTM and ANQGSEA. This CDR3 has 15 residues. The CDR3 region is CSVVGGRADTGELFF. As DNA, the CDR3 is TGCAGCGTTGTTGGCGGGAGAGCTGACACCGGGGAGCTGTTTTTT.

This clonotype was picked up many times. The chain couples TRBV5-4 to TRBJ1-6; D perhaps matches TRBD1 (5 bases). The V gene lost 3 bases and the J gene lost 7 bases, with 17 bases spanning the gap. CDR1 and CDR2 (germline): SGHNT, YYREEE (reference sequence). The CDR3 totals 16 residues. The chain's CDR3 is CASSSFAQEANSPLHF. The CDR3 DNA sequence: TGTGCCAGCAGCTCCTTTGCACAGGAGGCAAATTCACCCCTCCACTTT.

This clonotype came up many times. The chain recombines TRBV28 with TRBJ2-1, with D perhaps matching TRBD1 (5 bases). The length of the CDR3 is 14 residues. In germline, CDR1 is MDHEN, CDR2 SYDVKM. V shed 3 bases and J shed 0 bases, with 6 bases lying between them. The chain's CDR3 is CASSFDSSYNEQFF. In DNA form, the CDR3 reads TGTGCCAGCAGTTTTGACAGCTCCTACAATGAGCAGTTCTTC. Supplemented by reference TRBV28 and TRBJ2-1, the full variable domain reads DVKVTQSSRYLVKRTGEKVFLECVQDMDHENMFWYRQDPGLGLRLIYFSYDVKMKEKGDIPEGYSVSREKKERFSLILESASTNQTSMYLCASSFDSSYNEQFFGPGTRLTVL.

This clonotype was picked up many times. V and J are TRBV10-1 and TRBJ2-1, with D perhaps TRBD2 (6 bases). V dropped 2 bases and J dropped 8 bases, with 16 bases sitting between them. The CDR3 length is 15 residues. The germline CDR1 and CDR2 sequences are WNHNN and SYGVQD (reference sequence). This CDR3 reads CASSETSPPGDEQFF. The CDR3 coding sequence is TGCGCCAGCAGTGAGACTAGCCCCCCCGGGGATGAGCAGTTCTTC.

This clonotype turned up a few times. A much larger clonotype is one base distant, so this may be a read error. No conserved phenylalanine or tryptophan is present at the end of the CDR3, so a read error is the likely explanation. The J gene is TRBJ1-1, the V gene TRBV29-1; D may be TRBD1 (6 bases). This CDR3 has 13 amino acids. The V end lost 4 bases, the J end lost 0 bases, and 9 bases lay between the germline ends. CDR1 SQVTM and CDR2 ANQGSEA come from the germline V gene. This CDR3 reads CSVVGQLNTEAFS. CDR3 in DNA: TGCAGCGTTGTTGGACAGCTGAACACTGAAGCTTTCTCT.

This clonotype was counted many times. This chain links TRBV11-2 with TRBJ2-2, with no clear D. This CDR3 spans 14 amino acids. Trimming removed 1 base at V and 5 bases at J, with 8 bases between. Germline lookup yields CDR1 SGHAT and CDR2 FQNNGV. CDR3: CASSLVGLTGELFF. The CDR3 bases are TGTGCCAGCAGCTTAGTTGGGCTGACCGGGGAGCTGTTTTTT.

The table lists this clonotype with many counts. In DNA form, the CDR3 reads TGCGCCAGCAGTGCGGGGACAGTTGCTAACTATGGCTACACCTTC. Translating it yields CASSAGTVANYGYTF. V usage is TRBV10-2 and J usage is TRBJ1-2; 7 bases agree with TRBD1. CDR3 length: 15 residues. Trimming removed 4 bases from V and 0 bases from J; junction bases left unmatched: 5. Germline CDR1 is WSHSY and CDR2 is SAAADI.

This clonotype was counted a few times. The chain couples TRBV5-4 to TRBJ1-2, with D tentatively TRBD1 (5 bases). The germline gives CDR1 SGHNT, CDR2 YYREEE (reference sequence). With 1 base removed from V and 8 bases from J, the gap between germline ends came to 15 bases. This CDR3 spans 14 amino acids. The CDR3 DNA follows: TGTGCCAGCAGCTTGAGGCAGGGCAGAGGGGGCTACACCTTC. This translates into CASSLRQGRGGYTF.

This clonotype was counted at least ten times. This chain joins TRBV11-2 and TRBJ2-3; D may be TRBD2 (5 bases). CDR1 SGHAT and CDR2 FQNNGV come from the germline V gene. The CDR3 covers 15 residues. V was pared by 8 bases and J by 1 base, with 16 bases between. The CDR3 nucleotides are TGTGCCAGCTGTCAGAGCGGATTTGGCACAGATACGCAGTATTTT. Its translation is CASCQSGFGTDTQYF.

This chain joins TRBV7-8 and TRBJ1-5; possibly TRBD1 for D (6 bases). The V end was cut by 7 bases, the J end by 5 bases, with 18 bases between. In germline, CDR1 is SGHVS, CDR2 FQNEAQ. The CDR3 consists of 15 residues. The CDR3 DNA reads as TGTGCCAGCACCGAAAATACAGGGTTCTATCAGCCCCAGCATTTT. Residues: CASTENTGFYQPQHF.

In this sample, this clonotype turned up a few times. The V and J genes are TRBV5-1 and TRBJ2-6; a weak D match, TRBD2 (5 bases). The CDR3 covers 17 residues. V lost 0 bases to trimming and J lost 2 bases, with 12 bases between them. Germline V gene lookup returns CDR1 SGHRS and CDR2 YFSETQ. CDR3 residues: CASSLGPSGAGANVLTF. The CDR3 coding sequence is TGCGCCAGCAGCTTGGGTCCCTCCGGGGCTGGGGCCAACGTCCTGACTTTC.

The sample holds many counts of this clonotype. V gene TRBV20-1 combines with J gene TRBJ1-1, with TRBD1 matching 8 bases. The germline CDR1 and CDR2 sequences are DFQATT and SNEGSKA (reference sequence). The CDR3 spans 14 residues. Germline trimming cut 6 bases from V and 3 bases from J; bases unmatched to any gene: 9. CDR3 region: CSAGGRGPDTEAFF. CDR3 nucleotides: TGCAGTGCCGGGGGCAGGGGGCCGGACACTGAAGCTTTCTTT.

The genes are TRBV11-2 and TRBJ2-7; the match to TRBD1 covers 8 bases. This CDR3 spans 14 amino acids. Germline V gene sequence: CDR1 SGHAT, CDR2 FQNNGV. The junction had 4 bases not matched to a gene; V was cut back by 3 bases and J by 3 bases. The CDR3 region has the DNA TGTGCCAGCAGCTTCGGACAGGGCCTCTACGAGCAGTACTTC. Protein sequence: CASSFGQGLYEQYF.

Written as DNA, the CDR3 is TGCAGTGCTATAGCACCAATGGACACTGAAGCTTTCTTT. Protein: CSAIAPMDTEAFF. The chain joins TRBV20-1 to TRBJ1-1; D is ambiguous. The CDR3 contains 13 residues. Germline loops: CDR1 DFQATT, CDR2 SNEGSKA (reference sequence). Trimming pared 4 bases from V and 3 bases from J, leaving 12 bases between.

The rearrangement uses TRBV2 and TRBJ1-2, with TRBD1 as a possible D gene (6 bases). Germline V gene sequence: CDR1 SNHLY, CDR2 FYNNEI. Trimming left V 5 bases short and J 3 bases short, with 13 bases between. The CDR3 contains 14 residues. DNA for the CDR3: TGTGCCAGCAGTCCAGGGGAGATCCACTATGGCTACACCTTC. Encoded protein: CASSPGEIHYGYTF.

This clonotype was seen ten or more times. The genes are TRBV29-1 and TRBJ2-1; 12 positions agree with TRBD2. The CDR3 is 22 amino acids. V shed 0 bases and J 2 bases; nucleotides not matched to a gene: 20. Germline values: CDR1 SQVTM, CDR2 ANQGSEA. The CDR3 DNA follows: TGCAGCGTTGAAGATTATTTCGGGACTAGCGGGTCTACCTTCAGGACCTACAATGAGCAGTTCTTC. Translation: CSVEDYFGTSGSTFRTYNEQFF.

The table lists this clonotype with many counts. Because it lacks the conserved phenylalanine or tryptophan at the end, this CDR3 is likely a read error. This rearrangement joins TRBV20-1 to TRBJ2-7; maybe TRBD2 (6 bases). Germline CDR1 and CDR2: DFQATT and SNEGSKA (reference sequence). The CDR3 runs to 14 residues. V lost 4 bases, J lost 3 bases, and 16 bases lay in between. This chain's CDR3 is CSATVVGSGYEQYL. The CDR3 region has the DNA TGCAGTGCTACCGTGGTCGGTAGCGGCTACGAGCAGTACCTC.

This clonotype was picked up many times. The rearrangement links TRBV12-3 or TRBV12-4 to TRBJ2-1, with 9 bases lining up with TRBD2. The CDR3 runs to 14 residues. V was clipped by 7 bases and J by 7 bases; unmatched bases: 8. The CDR3 sequence: CASIGSGGLNEQFF. The CDR3 DNA is TGTGCCAGCATAGGTAGCGGGGGTCTAAATGAGCAGTTCTTC.

The chain recombines TRBV12-3 or TRBV12-4 with TRBJ2-3, with a tentative D call TRBD2 (7 bases). V lost 4 bases, J lost 4 bases, and 24 bases lay in between. This CDR3 comprises 18 residues. CDR3 DNA sequence: TGTGCCAGCAGTTGGCGGGACTTTATCTCGGGGGGCCCAGATACGCAGTATTTT. Encoded protein: CASSWRDFISGGPDTQYF.

In this sample, this clonotype turned up many times. The chain combines TRBV20-1 with TRBJ2-7; possibly TRBD1 for D (7 bases). The germline gives CDR1 DFQATT, CDR2 SNEGSKA (reference sequence). This CDR3 comprises 14 residues. The chain's CDR3 is CSIPGDRMIYEQYF. CDR3 DNA sequence: TGCAGCATACCGGGGGACAGAATGATCTACGAGCAGTACTTC.

The chain joins TRBV11-2 to TRBJ1-4; 7 bases agree with TRBD1. The CDR3 is 20 residues long. In germline, CDR1 is SGHAT, CDR2 FQNNGV. The ends lost 0 bases at V and 6 bases at J; junction bases unmatched: 19. DNA of the CDR3: TGTGCCAGCAGCTTAGACAAGGCATTCCCAGTCCAGGGGGAAGATGAAAAACTGTTTTTT. It specifies CASSLDKAFPVQGEDEKLFF. The entire variable domain, with the rest obtained from reference TRBV11-2 and TRBJ1-4, is as follows: EAGVAQSPRYKIIEKRQSVAFWCNPISGHATLYWYQQILGQGPKLLIQFQNNGVVDDSQLPKDRFSAERLKGVDSTLKIQPAKLEDSAVYLCASSLDKAFPVQGEDEKLFFGSGTQLSVL.

This clonotype was counted at least ten times. The chain carries TRBV29-1 and TRBJ2-3; D is ambiguous. The CDR3 has 12 residues. The V gene's germline CDR1 is SQVTM and CDR2 ANQGSEA. Trimming took off 4 bases at V and 0 bases at J, with 5 bases between the two ends. CDR3 region: CSVVPSTDTQYF. CDR3 DNA sequence: TGCAGCGTTGTCCCTAGCACAGATACGCAGTATTTT.

This clonotype has at least ten counts. This chain uses TRBV29-1 with TRBJ2-5; no firm D call. This CDR3 is built from 12 residues. V lost 7 bases and J lost 5, with 14 bases in between. Germline V lookup: CDR1 SQVTM, CDR2 ANQGSEA. CDR3 DNA sequence: TGCAGCGCCAGACCTTCGAGGGAGACCCAGTACTTC. Translating it yields CSARPSRETQYF. Based on the CDR3 plus reference TRBV29-1 and TRBJ2-5, the full variable domain is SAVISQKPSRDICQRGTSLTIQCQVDSQVTMMFWYRQQPGQSLTLIATANQGSEATYESGFVIDKFPISRPNLTFSTLTVSNMSPEDSSIYLCSARPSRETQYFGPGTRLLVL.

This clonotype was counted many times. The V gene is TRBV7-9, the J gene TRBJ2-5; 13 bases agree with TRBD2. Germline trimming cut 5 bases from V and 1 base from J; bases unmatched to any gene: 4. Germline values: CDR1 SEHNR, CDR2 FQNEAQ (reference sequence). This CDR3 has 16 amino acids. CDR3 region: CASSTGLAGPQETQYF. CDR3 DNA sequence: TGTGCCAGCAGCACGGGACTAGCGGGACCCCAAGAGACCCAGTACTTC.

The sample holds one count of this clonotype. V and J are TRBV6-1 and TRBJ2-7; 10 nucleotides agree with TRBD2. The V gene's germline CDR1 is MNHNS and CDR2 SASEGT. J was trimmed by 5 bases and V by 6 bases; bases with no gene match: 7. The CDR3 has 14 residues. CDR3 sequence (DNA): TGTGCCAGCAGGGGCCCTAGCGGGAGTAACGAGCAGTACTTC. Its protein is CASRGPSGSNEQYF.